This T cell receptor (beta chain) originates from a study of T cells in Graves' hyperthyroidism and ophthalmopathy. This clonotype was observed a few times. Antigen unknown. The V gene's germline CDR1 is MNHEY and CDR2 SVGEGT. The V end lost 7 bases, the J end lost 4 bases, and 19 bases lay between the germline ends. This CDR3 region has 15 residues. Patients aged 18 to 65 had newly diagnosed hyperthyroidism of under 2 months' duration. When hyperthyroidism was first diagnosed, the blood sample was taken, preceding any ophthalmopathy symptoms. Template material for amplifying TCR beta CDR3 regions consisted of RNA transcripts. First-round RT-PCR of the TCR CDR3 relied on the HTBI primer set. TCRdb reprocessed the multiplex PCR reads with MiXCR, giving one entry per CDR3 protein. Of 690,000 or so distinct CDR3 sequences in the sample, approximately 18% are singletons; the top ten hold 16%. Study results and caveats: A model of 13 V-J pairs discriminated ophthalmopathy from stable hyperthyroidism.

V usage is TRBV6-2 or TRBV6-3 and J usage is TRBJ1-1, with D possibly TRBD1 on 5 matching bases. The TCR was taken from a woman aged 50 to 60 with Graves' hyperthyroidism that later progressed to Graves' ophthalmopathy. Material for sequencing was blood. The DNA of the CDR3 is TGTGCCAGCAATCCAACCGAGACACAGGCCACTGAAGCTTTCTTT. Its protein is CASNPTETQATEAFF.